Listed below are T cell receptor beta chains from one sample, sequenced in a study of blood T cell repertoires in COVID-19. Clones were sequenced by immunoSEQ multiplex PCR, and TCRdb holds only the in-frame ones, with some missing. This sample has approximately 170,000 clones, with under 90% found just once. Sequencing was carried out using peripheral blood. The receptor set was obtained from a woman older than 75 with active or convalescent COVID-19. Both conserved end residues are part of each CDR3. The D gene is left open where the match is weak. A clone size is listed for some rows: how often the clone was seen (once, few, many), or a class if it is expanded.

abundance: .
len: 16
d_gene: TRBD2
j_gene: TRBJ2-5
v_gene: TRBV9
CDR3aa: CASSGGGLAGEETQYF
CDR3nt: TGTGCCAGCAGCGGCGGAGGGCTAGCGGGAGAAGAGACCCAGTACTTC

abundance: .
len: 15
d_gene: .
j_gene: TRBJ1-2
v_gene: TRBV5-1
CDR3aa: CASRPFGTLNYGYTF
CDR3nt: TGCGCCAGCCGCCCGTTCGGGACATTAAACTATGGCTACACCTTC

abundance: few
len: 16
d_gene: .
j_gene: TRBJ2-1
v_gene: TRBV18
CDR3aa: CASSPRSGGDYNEQFF
CDR3nt: TGTGCCAGCTCACCAAGGTCTGGCGGGGACTACAATGAGCAGTTCTTC

abundance: .
len: 16
d_gene: .
j_gene: TRBJ1-3
v_gene: TRBV7-3
CDR3aa: CASSPGRGFSGNTIYF
CDR3nt: TGTGCCAGCAGCCCCGGGCGGGGATTCTCTGGAAACACCATATATTTT

abundance: .
len: 15
d_gene: TRBD2
j_gene: TRBJ2-1
v_gene: TRBV5-1
CDR3aa: CASSLELAGHNEQFF
CDR3nt: TGCGCCAGCAGCTTGGAACTAGCGGGACACAATGAGCAGTTCTTC

abundance: .
len: 12
d_gene: .
j_gene: TRBJ1-5
v_gene: TRBV12-3/TRBV12-4
CDR3aa: CASSGTYQPQHF
CDR3nt: TGTGCCAGCAGTGGGACTTATCAGCCCCAGCATTTT

abundance: few
len: 14
d_gene: .
j_gene: TRBJ1-2
v_gene: TRBV2
CDR3aa: CASSVSVGDYGYTF
CDR3nt: TGTGCCAGCAGTGTGTCAGTCGGGGACTATGGCTACACCTTC

abundance: .
len: 16
d_gene: TRBD2
j_gene: TRBJ2-7
v_gene: TRBV20-1
CDR3aa: CSASRTSGLIGYEQYF
CDR3nt: TGCAGTGCTAGTAGGACTAGCGGTTTAATCGGGTACGAGCAGTACTTC

abundance: .
len: 12
d_gene: .
j_gene: TRBJ2-1
v_gene: TRBV29-1
CDR3aa: CSVAGNGNEQFF
CDR3nt: TGCAGCGTTGCGGGGAACGGGAATGAGCAGTTCTTC

abundance: few
len: 11
d_gene: .
j_gene: TRBJ2-7
v_gene: TRBV2
CDR3aa: CASSGEYEQYF
CDR3nt: TGTGCCAGCAGTGGGGAGTACGAGCAGTACTTC

abundance: .
len: 16
d_gene: TRBD2
j_gene: TRBJ2-2
v_gene: TRBV5-1
CDR3aa: CASSLTSGRSTGELFF
CDR3nt: TGCGCCAGCAGCTTAACTAGCGGGAGGAGCACCGGGGAGCTGTTTTTT

abundance: once
len: 13
d_gene: .
j_gene: TRBJ1-1
v_gene: TRBV19
CDR3aa: CASSISPETEAFF
CDR3nt: TGTGCCAGTAGTATATCCCCGGAGACTGAAGCTTTCTTT